This T cell receptor beta chain was recovered during a study of T cell responses to AZD1222 COVID-19 vaccine. V was shortened by 7 bases and J by 3 bases, with 18 bases between the two germline ends. The CDR3 is made up of 15 amino acids. Germline values: CDR1 MNHEY, CDR2 SMNVEV (reference sequence). This clone was detected once. Its antigen is unknown. The assay was immunoSEQ multiplex PCR, and TCRdb's table has in-frame clones only and misses some. The data contain some 110,000 clones, about 81% of them singletons. Overall study results and limits: Mostly white British, mostly female donors; authors suggested clonal diversity may be underestimated. The study identified only six AZD1222 recipients as seropositive at baseline. Spike-wide coverage was observed for vaccine-associated CD4 TCRs, with dominant responses at 160-218 and 743-854. Once two AZD1222 doses were given, Spike-specific TCR breadth and depth went up.

Sequencing used peripheral blood, obtained on day 0 of AZD1222 vaccination. The V gene is TRBV27, the J gene TRBJ1-2; the D gene is possibly TRBD1 (5 bases). The TCR originated in an adult in good health. The CDR3 protein is CASMPHTGEDYGYTF. CDR3 sequence (DNA): TGTGCCAGCATGCCGCATACAGGAGAAGACTATGGCTACACCTTC.